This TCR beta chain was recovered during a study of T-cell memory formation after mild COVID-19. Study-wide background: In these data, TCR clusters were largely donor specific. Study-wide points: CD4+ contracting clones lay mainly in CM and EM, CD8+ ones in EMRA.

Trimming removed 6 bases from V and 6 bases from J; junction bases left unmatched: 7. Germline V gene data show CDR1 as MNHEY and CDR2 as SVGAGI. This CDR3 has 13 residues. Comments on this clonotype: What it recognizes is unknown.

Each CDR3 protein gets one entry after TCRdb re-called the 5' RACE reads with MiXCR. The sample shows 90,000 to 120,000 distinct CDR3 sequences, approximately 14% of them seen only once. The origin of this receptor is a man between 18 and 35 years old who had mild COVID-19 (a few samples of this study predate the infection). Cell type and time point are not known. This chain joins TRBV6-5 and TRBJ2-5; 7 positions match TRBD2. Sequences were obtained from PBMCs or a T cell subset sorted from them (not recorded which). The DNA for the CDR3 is TGTGCCAGCAGCTGGAGCGGGGCAAAGACCCAGTACTTC. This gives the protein CASSWSGAKTQYF.